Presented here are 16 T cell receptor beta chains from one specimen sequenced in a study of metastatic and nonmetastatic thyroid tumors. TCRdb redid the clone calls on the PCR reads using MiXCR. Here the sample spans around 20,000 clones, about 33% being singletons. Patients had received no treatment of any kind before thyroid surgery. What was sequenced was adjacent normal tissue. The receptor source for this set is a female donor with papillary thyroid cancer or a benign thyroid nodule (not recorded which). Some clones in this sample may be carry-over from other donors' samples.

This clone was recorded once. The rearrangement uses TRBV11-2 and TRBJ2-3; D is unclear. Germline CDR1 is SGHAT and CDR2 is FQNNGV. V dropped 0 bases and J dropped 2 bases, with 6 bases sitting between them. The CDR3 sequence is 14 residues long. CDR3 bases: TGTGCCAGCAGCTTAGATTCGTACACAGATACGCAGTATTTT. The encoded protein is CASSLDSYTDTQYF.

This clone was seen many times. CDR3 DNA: TGTGCCAGCAGCCTGTTTGGGGCGCAGCCTACCTACGAGCAGTACTTC. Protein sequence: CASSLFGAQPTYEQYF. This chain joins TRBV7-8 and TRBJ2-7, with a weak D call TRBD1 (5 bases). This CDR3 has 16 residues. In germline, CDR1 is SGHVS, CDR2 FQNEAQ. V was shortened by 5 bases and J by 2 bases, with 19 bases between the two germline ends.

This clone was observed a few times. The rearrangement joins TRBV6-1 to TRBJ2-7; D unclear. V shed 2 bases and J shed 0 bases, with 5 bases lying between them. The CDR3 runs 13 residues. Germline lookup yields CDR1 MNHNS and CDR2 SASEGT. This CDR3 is CASSEQDSYEQYF. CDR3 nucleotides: TGTGCCAGCAGTGAACAGGACTCCTACGAGCAGTACTTC.

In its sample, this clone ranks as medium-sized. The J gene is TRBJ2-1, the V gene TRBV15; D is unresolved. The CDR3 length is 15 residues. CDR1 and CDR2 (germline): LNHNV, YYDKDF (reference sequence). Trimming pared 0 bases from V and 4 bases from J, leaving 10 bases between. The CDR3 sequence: CATSRDLTGYNEQFF. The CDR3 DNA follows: TGTGCCACCAGCAGAGATCTCACTGGATACAATGAGCAGTTCTTC.

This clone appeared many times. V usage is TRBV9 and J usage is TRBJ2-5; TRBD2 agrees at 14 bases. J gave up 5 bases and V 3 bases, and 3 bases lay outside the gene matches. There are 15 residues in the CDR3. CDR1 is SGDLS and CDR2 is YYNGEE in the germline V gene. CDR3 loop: CASSATSGGAETQYF. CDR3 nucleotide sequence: TGTGCCAGCAGCGCGACTAGCGGGGGGGCGGAGACCCAGTACTTC.

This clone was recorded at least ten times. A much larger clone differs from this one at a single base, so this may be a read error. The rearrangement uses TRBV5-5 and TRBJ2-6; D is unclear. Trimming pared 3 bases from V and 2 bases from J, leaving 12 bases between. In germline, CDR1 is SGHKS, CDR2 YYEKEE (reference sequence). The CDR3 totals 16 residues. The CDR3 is CASSSTPGPGANVLTF. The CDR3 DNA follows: TGTGCCAGCAGCTCCACCCCAGGCCCTGGGGCCAACGTCCTGACTTTC.

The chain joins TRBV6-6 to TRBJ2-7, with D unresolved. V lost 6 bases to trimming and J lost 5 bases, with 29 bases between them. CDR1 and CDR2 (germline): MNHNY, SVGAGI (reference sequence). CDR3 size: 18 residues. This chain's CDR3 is CASSPKAYPGLEANEQYF. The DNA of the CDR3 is TGTGCCAGCAGCCCTAAGGCCTACCCCGGCCTCGAGGCCAACGAGCAGTACTTC.

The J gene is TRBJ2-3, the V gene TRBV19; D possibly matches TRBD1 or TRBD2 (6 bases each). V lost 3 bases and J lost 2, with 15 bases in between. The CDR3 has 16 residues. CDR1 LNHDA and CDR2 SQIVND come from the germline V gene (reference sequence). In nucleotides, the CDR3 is TGTGCCAGTAGTATCCCCCGAGGGGGGATCACAGATACGCAGTATTTT. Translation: CASSIPRGGITDTQYF.

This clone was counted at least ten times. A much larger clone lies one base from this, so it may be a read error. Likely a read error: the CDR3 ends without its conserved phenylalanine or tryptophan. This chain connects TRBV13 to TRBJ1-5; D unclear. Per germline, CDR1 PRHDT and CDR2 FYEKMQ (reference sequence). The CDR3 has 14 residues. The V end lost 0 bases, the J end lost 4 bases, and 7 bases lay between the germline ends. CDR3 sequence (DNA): TGTGCCAGCAGCTTAGGTGCCGTGAATCAGCCCCAGCATCTT. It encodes CASSLGAVNQPQHL.

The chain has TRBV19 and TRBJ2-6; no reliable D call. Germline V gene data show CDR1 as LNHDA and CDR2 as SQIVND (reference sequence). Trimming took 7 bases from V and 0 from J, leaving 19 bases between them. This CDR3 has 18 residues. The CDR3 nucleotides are TGTGCCAGTATTAGGAGCACCGGGCTGTGCTCTGGGGCCAACGTCCTGACTTTC. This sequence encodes CASIRSTGLCSGANVLTF. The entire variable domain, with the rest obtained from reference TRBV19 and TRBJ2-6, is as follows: DGGITQSPKYLFRKEGQNVTLSCEQNLNHDAMYWYRQDPGQGLRLIYYSQIVNDFQKGDIAEGYSVSREKKESFPLTVTSAQKNPTAFYLCASIRSTGLCSGANVLTFGAGSRLTVL.

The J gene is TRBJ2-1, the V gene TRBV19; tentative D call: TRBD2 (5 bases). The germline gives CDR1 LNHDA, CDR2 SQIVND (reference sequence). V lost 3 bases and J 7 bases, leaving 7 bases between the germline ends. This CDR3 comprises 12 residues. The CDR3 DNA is TGTGCCAGTAGTATGAGAGGGAATGAGCAGTTCTTC. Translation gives CASSMRGNEQFF.

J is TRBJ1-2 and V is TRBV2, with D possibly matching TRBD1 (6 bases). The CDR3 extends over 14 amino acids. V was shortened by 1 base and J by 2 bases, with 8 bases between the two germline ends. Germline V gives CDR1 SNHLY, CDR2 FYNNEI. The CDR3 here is CASSEGTVNYGYTF. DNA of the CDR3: TGTGCCAGCAGTGAAGGGACAGTAAACTATGGCTACACCTTC.

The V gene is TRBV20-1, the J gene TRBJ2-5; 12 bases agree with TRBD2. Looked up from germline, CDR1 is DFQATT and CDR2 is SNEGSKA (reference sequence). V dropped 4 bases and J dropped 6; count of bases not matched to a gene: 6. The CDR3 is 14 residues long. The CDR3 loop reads CSATTSGSMKTQYF. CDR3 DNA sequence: TGCAGTGCTACGACTAGCGGGAGTATGAAGACCCAGTACTTC.

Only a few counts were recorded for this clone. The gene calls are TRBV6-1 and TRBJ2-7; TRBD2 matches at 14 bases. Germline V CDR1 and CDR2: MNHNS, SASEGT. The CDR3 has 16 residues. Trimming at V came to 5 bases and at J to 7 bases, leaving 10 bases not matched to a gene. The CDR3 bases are TGTGCCAGCAGTCGCCTACCGGGACTAGCGGGAGAGGAGCAGTACTTC. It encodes CASSRLPGLAGEEQYF.

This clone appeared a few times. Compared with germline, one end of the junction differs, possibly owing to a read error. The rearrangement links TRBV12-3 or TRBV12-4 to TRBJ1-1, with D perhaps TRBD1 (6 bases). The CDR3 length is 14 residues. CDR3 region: CASSLTGPNTGAFF. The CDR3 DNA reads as TGTGCCAGCAGTTTAACAGGGCCGAACACTGGAGCTTTCTTT.

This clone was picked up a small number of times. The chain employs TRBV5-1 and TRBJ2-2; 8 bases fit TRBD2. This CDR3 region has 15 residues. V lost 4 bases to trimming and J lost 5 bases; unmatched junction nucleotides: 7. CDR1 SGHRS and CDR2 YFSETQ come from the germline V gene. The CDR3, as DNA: TGCGCCAGCAGCCTTACTAGCGGAGAAACCGGGGAGCTGTTTTTT. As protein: CASSLTSGETGELFF.